This TCR beta chain was profiled in a study of T-cell memory formation after mild COVID-19. Each CDR3 protein is one row after TCRdb ran MiXCR on the 5' RACE reads. The repertoire holds roughly 110,000 distinct CDR3 sequences, approximately 13% seen once, with around 30% in the top ten. Unmatched junction bases numbered 7, after V lost 5 bases and J lost 7 bases. Germline V lookup: CDR1 SGHVS, CDR2 FNYEAQ. CDR3 size: 13 residues. This clonotype was detected only a few times. This rearrangement joins TRBV7-6 to TRBJ1-1, with TRBD1 matching 7 bases. Sequenced: PBMCs or a T cell subset sorted from them (not recorded which). This clonotype originated in an adult woman who had mild COVID-19 (a few samples of this study predate the infection). Cell type and time point are not known. DNA of the CDR3: TGTGCCAGCAGCCCTAACAGGGGAAATGAAGCTTTCTTT. This sequence encodes CASSPNRGNEAFF.